This T cell receptor beta chain was identified during a study of T cells after yellow fever vaccination. This CDR3 contains 14 residues. CDR1 is KGHSH, CDR2 LQKENI, per germline. Trimming removed 6 bases at V and 0 bases at J, with 9 bases between. In TCRdb, the 5' RACE reads were re-called with MiXCR into one record per CDR3 protein. This table holds 250,000 or so distinct CDR3 sequences, roughly 3.7% found once. The sequence came from a man aged 18-30 years who received the YFV17D yellow fever vaccine. The material sequenced was PBMCs, taken 15 days after the yellow fever booster vaccination. The chain is built from TRBV18 and TRBJ2-4, with unresolved D. CDR3 amino acids: CASSEQEAKNIQYF. CDR3 DNA: TGTGCCAGCTCCGAACAAGAAGCCAAAAACATTCAGTACTTC.